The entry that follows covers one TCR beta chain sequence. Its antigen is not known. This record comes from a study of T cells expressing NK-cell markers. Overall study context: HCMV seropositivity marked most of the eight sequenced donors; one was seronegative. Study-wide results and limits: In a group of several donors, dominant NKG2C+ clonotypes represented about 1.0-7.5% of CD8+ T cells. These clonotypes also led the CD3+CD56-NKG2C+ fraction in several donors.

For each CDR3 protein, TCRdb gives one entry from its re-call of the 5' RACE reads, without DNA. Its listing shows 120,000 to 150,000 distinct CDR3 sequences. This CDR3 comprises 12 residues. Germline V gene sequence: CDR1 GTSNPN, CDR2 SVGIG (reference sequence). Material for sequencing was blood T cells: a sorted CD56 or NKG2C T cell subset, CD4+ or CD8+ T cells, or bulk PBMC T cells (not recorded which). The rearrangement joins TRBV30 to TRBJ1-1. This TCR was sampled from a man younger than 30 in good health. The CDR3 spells CAWSGTNTEAFF.